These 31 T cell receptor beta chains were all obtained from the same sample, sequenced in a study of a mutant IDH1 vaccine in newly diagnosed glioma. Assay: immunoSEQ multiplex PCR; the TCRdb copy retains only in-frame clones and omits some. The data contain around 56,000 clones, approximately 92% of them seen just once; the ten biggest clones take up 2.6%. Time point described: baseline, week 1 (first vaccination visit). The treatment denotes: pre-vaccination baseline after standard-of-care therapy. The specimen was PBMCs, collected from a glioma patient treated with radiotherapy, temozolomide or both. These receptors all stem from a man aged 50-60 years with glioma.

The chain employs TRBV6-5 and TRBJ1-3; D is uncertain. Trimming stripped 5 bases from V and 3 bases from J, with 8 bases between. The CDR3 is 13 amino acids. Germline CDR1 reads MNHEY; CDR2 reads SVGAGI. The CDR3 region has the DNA TGTGCCAGCAGTGCAGATTATGGAAACACCATATATTTT. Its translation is CASSADYGNTIYF.

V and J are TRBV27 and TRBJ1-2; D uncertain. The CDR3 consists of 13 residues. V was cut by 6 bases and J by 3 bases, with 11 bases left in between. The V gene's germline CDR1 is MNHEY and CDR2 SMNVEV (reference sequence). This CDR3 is CASRRVGDYGYTF. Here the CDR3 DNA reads TGTGCCAGCAGGAGGGTAGGAGACTATGGCTACACCTTC.

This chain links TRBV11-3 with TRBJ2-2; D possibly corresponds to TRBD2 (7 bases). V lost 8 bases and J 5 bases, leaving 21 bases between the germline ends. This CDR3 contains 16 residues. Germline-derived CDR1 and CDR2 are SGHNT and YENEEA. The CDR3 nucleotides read TGTGCCAGCCGTTTATGGGCGGGGGCGAGGACCGGGGAGCTGTTTTTT. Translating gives CASRLWAGARTGELFF.

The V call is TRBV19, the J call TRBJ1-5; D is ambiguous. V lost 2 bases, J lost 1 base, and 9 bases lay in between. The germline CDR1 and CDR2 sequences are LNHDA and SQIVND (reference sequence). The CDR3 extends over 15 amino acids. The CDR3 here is CASSITEASNQPQHF. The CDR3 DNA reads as TGTGCCAGTAGTATAACAGAAGCAAGCAATCAGCCCCAGCATTTT.

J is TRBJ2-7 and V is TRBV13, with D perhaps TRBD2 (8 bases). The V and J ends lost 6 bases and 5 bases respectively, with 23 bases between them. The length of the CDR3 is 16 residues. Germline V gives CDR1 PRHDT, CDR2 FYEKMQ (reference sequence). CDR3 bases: TGTGCCAGCAGTCAGCCCGGGAGGGGGCGCCGGAACGAGCAGTACTTC. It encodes CASSQPGRGRRNEQYF.

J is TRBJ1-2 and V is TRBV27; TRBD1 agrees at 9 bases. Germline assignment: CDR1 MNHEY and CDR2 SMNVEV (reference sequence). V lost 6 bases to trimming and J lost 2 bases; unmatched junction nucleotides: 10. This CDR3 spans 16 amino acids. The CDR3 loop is CASRSLQGARNYGYTF. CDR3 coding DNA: TGTGCCAGCAGATCTTTACAGGGGGCTCGGAACTATGGCTACACCTTC.

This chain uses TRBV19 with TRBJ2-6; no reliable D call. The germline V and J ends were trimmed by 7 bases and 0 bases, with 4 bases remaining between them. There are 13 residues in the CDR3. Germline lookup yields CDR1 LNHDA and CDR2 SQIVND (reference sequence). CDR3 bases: TGTGCCAGTACAGTCTCTGGGGCCAACGTCCTGACTTTC. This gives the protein CASTVSGANVLTF.

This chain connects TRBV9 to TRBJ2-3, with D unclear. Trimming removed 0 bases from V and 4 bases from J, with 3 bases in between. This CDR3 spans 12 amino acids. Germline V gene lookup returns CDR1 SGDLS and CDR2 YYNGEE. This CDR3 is CASSVVADTQYF. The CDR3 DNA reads TGTGCCAGCAGCGTAGTGGCAGATACGCAGTATTTT.

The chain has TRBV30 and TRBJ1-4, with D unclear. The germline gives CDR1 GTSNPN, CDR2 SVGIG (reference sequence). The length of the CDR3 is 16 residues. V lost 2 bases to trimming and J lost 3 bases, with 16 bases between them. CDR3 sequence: CAWSLSQTGSNEKLFF. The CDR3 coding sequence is TGTGCCTGGAGTTTATCTCAGACCGGGTCTAATGAAAAACTGTTTTTT.

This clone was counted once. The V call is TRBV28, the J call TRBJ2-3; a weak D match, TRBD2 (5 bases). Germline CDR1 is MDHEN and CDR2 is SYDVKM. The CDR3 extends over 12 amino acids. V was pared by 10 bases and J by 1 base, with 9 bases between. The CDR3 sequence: CAIGIGTDTQYF. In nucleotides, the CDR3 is TGTGCCATCGGGATAGGCACAGATACGCAGTATTTT.

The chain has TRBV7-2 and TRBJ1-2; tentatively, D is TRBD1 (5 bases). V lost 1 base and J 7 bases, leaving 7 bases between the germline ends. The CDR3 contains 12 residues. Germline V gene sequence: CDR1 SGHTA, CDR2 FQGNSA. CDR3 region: CASSLGRGGYTF. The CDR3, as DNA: TGTGCCAGCAGCTTAGGGAGGGGTGGCTACACCTTC.

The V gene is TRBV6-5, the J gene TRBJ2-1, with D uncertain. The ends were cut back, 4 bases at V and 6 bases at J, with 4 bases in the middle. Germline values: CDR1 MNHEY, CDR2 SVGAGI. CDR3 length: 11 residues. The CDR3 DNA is TGTGCCAGCAGTTTATTCAATGAGCAGTTCTTC. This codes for CASSLFNEQFF.

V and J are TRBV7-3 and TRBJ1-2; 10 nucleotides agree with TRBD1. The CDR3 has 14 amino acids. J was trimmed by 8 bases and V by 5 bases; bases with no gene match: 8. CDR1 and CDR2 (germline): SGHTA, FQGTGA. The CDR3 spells CASSRTGTGDGYTF. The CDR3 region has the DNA TGTGCCAGCAGCCGGACCGGGACAGGGGACGGCTACACCTTC.

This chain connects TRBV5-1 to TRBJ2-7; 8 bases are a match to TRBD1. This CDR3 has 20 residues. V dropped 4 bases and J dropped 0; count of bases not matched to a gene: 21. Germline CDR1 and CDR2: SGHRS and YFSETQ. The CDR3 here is CASSVRTGSNLDFPSYEQYF. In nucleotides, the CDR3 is TGCGCCAGCAGCGTTCGGACAGGGTCCAATCTAGATTTTCCCTCCTACGAGCAGTACTTC.

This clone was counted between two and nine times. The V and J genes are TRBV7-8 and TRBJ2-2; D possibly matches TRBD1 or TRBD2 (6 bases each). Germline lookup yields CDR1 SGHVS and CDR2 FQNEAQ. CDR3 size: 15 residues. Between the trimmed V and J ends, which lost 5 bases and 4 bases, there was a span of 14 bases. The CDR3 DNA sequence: TGTGCCAGCAGCCCCCGGGGGCCGGGCACCGGGGAGCTGTTTTTT. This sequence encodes CASSPRGPGTGELFF.

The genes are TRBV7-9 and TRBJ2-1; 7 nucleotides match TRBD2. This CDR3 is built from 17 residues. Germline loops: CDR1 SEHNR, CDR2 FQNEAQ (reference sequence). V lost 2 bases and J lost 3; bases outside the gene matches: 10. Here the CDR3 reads CASSLTLAGNLYNEQFF. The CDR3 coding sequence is TGTGCCAGCAGCTTAACCTTAGCGGGTAACCTCTACAATGAGCAGTTCTTC. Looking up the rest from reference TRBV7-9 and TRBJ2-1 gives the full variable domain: DTGVSQNPRHKITKRGQNVTFRCDPISEHNRLYWYRQTLGQGPEFLTYFQNEAQLEKSRLLSDRFSAERPKGSFSTLEIQRTEQGDSAMYLCASSLTLAGNLYNEQFFGPGTRLTVL.

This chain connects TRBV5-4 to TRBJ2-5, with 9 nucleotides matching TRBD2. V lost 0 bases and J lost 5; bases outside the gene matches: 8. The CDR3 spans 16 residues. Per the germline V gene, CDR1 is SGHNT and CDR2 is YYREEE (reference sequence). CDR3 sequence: CASSLAAAGGGETQYF. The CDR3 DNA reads TGTGCCAGCAGCTTGGCTGCAGCGGGAGGAGGTGAGACCCAGTACTTC.

CDR3 amino acids: CASILGQSSISNQPQHF. CDR3 DNA: TGTGCCAGTATTCTCGGGCAGAGCTCCATTAGCAATCAGCCCCAGCATTTT. V is TRBV19 and J is TRBJ1-5; D gene unclear. Trimming pared 7 bases from V and 0 bases from J, leaving 19 bases between. This CDR3 has 17 residues. Germline V gene lookup returns CDR1 LNHDA and CDR2 SQIVND (reference sequence).

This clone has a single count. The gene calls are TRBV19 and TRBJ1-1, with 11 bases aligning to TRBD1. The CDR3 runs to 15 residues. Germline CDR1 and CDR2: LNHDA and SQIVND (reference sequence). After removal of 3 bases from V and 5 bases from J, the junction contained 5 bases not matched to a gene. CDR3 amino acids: CASSIRDRGRTEAFF. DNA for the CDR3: TGTGCCAGTAGTATCCGGGACAGGGGGAGAACTGAAGCTTTCTTT.

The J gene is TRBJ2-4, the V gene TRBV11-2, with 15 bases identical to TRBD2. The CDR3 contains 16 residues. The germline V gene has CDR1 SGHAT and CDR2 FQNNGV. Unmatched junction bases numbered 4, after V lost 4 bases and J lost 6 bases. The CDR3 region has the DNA TGTGCCAGCAGCTCCCTGGGACTAGCGGGAGGAAACATTCAGTACTTC. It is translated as CASSSLGLAGGNIQYF.

The DNA of the CDR3 is TGTGCCAGCAGCTTCGGACAGGAAATTTACGAGCAGTACTTC. It codes for CASSFGQEIYEQYF. The chain links TRBV5-4 to TRBJ2-7, with TRBD1 identical over 7 bases. V was clipped by 2 bases and J by 4 bases; unmatched bases: 6. The germline V gene encodes CDR1 SGHNT and CDR2 YYREEE (reference sequence). CDR3 length: 14 amino acids.

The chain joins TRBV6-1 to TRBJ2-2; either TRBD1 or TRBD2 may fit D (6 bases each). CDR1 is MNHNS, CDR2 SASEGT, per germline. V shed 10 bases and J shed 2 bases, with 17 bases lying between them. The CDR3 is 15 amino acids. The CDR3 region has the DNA TGTGCCACCACAAGGGGGGTACTCAACACCGGGGAGCTGTTTTTT. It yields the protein CATTRGVLNTGELFF.

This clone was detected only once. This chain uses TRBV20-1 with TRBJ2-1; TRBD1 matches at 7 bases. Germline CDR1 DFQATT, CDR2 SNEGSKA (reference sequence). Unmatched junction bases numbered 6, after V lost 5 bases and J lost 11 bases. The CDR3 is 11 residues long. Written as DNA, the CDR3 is TGCAGTGCTGTCCCGGGACAGAAGCAGTTCTTC. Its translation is CSAVPGQKQFF.

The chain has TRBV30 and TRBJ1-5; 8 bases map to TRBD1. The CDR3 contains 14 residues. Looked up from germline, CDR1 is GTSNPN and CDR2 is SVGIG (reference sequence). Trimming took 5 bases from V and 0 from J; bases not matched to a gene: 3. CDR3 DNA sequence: TGTGCCTGGCAGACAGGGGATAGCAATCAGCCCCAGCATTTT. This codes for CAWQTGDSNQPQHF.

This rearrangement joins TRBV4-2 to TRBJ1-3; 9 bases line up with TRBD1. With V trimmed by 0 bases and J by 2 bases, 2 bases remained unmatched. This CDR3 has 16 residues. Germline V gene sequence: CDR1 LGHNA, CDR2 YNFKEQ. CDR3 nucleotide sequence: TGTGCCAGCAGCCAAGAGGGACAGGGCACTGGAAACACCATATATTTT. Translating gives CASSQEGQGTGNTIYF.

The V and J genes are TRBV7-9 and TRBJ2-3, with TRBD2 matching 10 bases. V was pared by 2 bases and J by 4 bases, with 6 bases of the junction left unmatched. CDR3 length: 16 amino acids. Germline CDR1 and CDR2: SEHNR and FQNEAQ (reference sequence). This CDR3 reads CASSLRTSGNADTQYF. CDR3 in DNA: TGTGCCAGCAGCTTAAGGACTAGCGGCAACGCAGATACGCAGTATTTT.

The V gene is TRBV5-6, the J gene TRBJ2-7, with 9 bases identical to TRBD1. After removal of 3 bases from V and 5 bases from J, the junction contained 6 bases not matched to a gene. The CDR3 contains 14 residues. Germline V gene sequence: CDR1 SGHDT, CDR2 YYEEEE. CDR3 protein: CASSSGTGLHEQYF. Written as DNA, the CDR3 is TGTGCCAGCAGCTCCGGGACAGGGCTCCACGAGCAGTACTTC.

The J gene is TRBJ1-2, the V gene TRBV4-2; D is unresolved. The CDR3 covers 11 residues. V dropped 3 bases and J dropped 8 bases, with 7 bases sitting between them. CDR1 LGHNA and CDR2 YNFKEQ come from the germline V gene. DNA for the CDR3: TGTGCCAGCAGCCACTTATACGGCTACACCTTC. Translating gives CASSHLYGYTF.

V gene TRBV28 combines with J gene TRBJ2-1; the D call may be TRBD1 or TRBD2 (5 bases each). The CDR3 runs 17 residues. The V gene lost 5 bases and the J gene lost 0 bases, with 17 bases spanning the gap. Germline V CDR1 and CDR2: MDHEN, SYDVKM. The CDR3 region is CASSLGAGTGSYNEQFF. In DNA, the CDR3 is TGTGCCAGCAGTCTAGGGGCCGGGACGGGCTCCTACAATGAGCAGTTCTTC.

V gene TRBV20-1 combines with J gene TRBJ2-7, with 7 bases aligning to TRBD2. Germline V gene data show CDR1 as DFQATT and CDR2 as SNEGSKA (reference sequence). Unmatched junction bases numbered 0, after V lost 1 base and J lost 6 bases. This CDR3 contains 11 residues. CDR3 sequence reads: CSARAGGEQYF. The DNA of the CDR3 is TGCAGTGCTAGAGCGGGAGGCGAGCAGTACTTC.

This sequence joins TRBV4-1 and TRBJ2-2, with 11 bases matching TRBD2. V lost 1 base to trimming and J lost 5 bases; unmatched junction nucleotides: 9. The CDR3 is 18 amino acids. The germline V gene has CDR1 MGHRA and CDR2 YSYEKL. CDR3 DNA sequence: TGCGCCAGCAGCCAAGTTGTAGCGGGAGGGCCAAGGACCGGGGAGCTGTTTTTT. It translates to CASSQVVAGGPRTGELFF.